The sequence of this T cell receptor beta chain was determined in a study of long-term antiretroviral therapy in people with HIV. Looking at the study overall: The 2015 immediate-ART recommendation came about a decade after the earliest samples.

Germline V gene sequence: CDR1 SGHDT, CDR2 YYEEEE. The CDR3 covers 14 residues. Trimming left V 4 bases short and J 0 bases short, with 7 bases between. Until DNA extraction, the samples held between roughly 1-10 million cryopreserved PBMC. A v3.0 immunoSEQ assay was performed at survey level. Sequencing had a target that covered roughly 40,000-55,000 T-cell genomes per sample. Data came from immunoSEQ multiplex PCR; TCRdb stores just in-frame clones and leaves some out. This repertoire shows under 30,000 clones, around 83% found once; its top ten account for under 6%. Specimen: unsorted PBMCs, collected 3 years after starting antiretroviral therapy. The chain joins TRBV5-6 to TRBJ1-4; no reliable D call. The sequence was obtained from a man between 18 and 35 years old with HIV. CDR3 coding DNA: TGTGCCAGCAGCCCGGGGTCAACTAATGAAAAACTGTTTTTT. Its protein is CASSPGSTNEKLFF. The full variable domain, its missing parts supplied by reference TRBV5-6 and TRBJ1-4, is DAGVTQSPTHLIKTRGQQVTLRCSPKSGHDTVSWYQQALGQGPQFIFQYYEEEERQRGNFPDRFSGHQFPNYSSELNVNALLLGDSALYLCASSPGSTNEKLFFGSGTQLSVL.